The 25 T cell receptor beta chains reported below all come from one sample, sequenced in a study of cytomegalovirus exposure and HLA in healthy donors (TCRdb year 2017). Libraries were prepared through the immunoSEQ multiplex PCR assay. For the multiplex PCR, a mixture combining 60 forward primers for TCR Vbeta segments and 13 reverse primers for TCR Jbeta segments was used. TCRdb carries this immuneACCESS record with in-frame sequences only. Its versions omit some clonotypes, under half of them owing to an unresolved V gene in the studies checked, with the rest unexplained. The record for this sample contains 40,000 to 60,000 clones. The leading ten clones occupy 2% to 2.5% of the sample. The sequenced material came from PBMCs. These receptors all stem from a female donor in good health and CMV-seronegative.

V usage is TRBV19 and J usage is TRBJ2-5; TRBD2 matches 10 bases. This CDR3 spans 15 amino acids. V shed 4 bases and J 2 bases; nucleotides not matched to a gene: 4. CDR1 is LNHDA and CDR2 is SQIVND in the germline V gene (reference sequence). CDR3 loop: CASSTLTSGQETQYF. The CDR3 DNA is TGTGCCAGTAGTACTCTGACTAGCGGGCAAGAGACCCAGTACTTC.

CDR3 coding DNA: TGTGCCATCAGTGAGTCAGAGGGCTCTGAAGCTTTCTTT. Translated, it gives CAISESEGSEAFF. This sequence joins TRBV10-3 and TRBJ1-1, with D uncertain. V was cut by 0 bases and J by 6 bases, with 8 bases left in between. Germline values: CDR1 ENHRY, CDR2 SYGVKD. This CDR3 is built from 13 residues.

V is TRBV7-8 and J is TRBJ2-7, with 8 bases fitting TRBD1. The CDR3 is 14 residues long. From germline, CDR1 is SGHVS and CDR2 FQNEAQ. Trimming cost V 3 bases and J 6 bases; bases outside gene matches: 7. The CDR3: CASSFQGALGEQYF. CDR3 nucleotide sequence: TGTGCCAGCAGCTTCCAGGGGGCGCTGGGCGAGCAGTACTTC.

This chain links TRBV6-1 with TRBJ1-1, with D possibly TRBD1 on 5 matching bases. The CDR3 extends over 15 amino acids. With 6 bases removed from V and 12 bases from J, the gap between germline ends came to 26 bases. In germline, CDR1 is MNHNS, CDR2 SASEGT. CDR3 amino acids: CASSVKGGGGAGSFF. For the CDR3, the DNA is TGTGCCAGCAGCGTGAAAGGAGGTGGCGGGGCGGGATCTTTCTTT.

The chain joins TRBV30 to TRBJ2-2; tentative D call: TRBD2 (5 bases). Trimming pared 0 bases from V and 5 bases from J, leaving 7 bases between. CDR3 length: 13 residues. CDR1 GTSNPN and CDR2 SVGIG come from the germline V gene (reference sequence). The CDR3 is CAWSVGSTGELFF. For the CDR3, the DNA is TGTGCCTGGAGTGTTGGGAGTACCGGGGAGCTGTTTTTT.

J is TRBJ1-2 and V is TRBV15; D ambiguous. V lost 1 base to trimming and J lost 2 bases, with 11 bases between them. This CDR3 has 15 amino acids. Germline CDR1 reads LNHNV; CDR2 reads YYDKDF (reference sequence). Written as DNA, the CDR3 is TGTGCCACCAGCAGAGCTGGTAGGGAGAACTATGGCTACACCTTC. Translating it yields CATSRAGRENYGYTF. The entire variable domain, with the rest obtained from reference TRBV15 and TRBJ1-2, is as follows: DAMVIQNPRYQVTQFGKPVTLSCSQTLNHNVMYWYQQKSSQAPKLLFHYYDKDFNNEADTPDNFQSRRPNTSFCFLDIRSPGLGDTAMYLCATSRAGRENYGYTFGSGTRLTVV.

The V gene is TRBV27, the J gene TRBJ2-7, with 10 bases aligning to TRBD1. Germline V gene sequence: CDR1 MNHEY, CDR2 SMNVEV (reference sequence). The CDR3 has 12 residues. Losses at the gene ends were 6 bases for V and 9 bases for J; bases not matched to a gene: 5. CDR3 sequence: CASRDRGRGQYF. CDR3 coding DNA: TGTGCCAGCAGAGACAGGGGGCGGGGGCAGTACTTC.

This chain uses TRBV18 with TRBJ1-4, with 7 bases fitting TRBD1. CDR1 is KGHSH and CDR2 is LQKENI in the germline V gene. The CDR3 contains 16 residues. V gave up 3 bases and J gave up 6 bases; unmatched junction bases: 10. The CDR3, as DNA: TGTGCCAGCTCACCTTCGCTCGCCGGGACAGATGAAAAACTGTTTTTT. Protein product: CASSPSLAGTDEKLFF.

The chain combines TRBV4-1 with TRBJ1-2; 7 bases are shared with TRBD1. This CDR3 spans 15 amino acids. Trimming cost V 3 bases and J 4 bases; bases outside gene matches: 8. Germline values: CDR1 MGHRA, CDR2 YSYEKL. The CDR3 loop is CASSHPGTVGYGYTF. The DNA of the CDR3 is TGCGCCAGCAGCCATCCTGGGACAGTGGGCTATGGCTACACCTTC.

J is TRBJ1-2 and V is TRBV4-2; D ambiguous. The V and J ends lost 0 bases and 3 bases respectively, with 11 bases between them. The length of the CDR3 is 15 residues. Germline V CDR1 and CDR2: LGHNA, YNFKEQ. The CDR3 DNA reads TGTGCCAGCAGCCAAGAGAAGAACAGCTACTATGGCTACACCTTC. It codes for CASSQEKNSYYGYTF.

The CDR3 sequence: CASSLGAGVISYEQYF. CDR3 bases: TGTGCCAGCAGTTTGGGAGCGGGAGTTATCTCCTACGAGCAGTACTTC. The J gene is TRBJ2-7, the V gene TRBV6-5, with 8 positions matching TRBD2. The J segment lost 0 bases and the V segment lost 4 bases, leaving 8 bases of the junction unmatched. Looked up from germline, CDR1 is MNHEY and CDR2 is SVGAGI. The CDR3 covers 16 residues.

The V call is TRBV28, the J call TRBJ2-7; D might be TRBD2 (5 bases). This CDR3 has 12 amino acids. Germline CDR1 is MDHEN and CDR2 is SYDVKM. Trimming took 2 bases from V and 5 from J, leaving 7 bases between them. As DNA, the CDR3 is TGTGCCAGCAGTTTAATGGAGGACGAGCAGTACTTC. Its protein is CASSLMEDEQYF.

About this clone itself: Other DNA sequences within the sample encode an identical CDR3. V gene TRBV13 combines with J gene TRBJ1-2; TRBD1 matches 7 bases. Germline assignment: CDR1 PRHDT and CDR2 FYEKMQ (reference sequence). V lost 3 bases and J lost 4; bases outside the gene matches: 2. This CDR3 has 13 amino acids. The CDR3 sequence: CASSLDRIYGYTF. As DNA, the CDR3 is TGTGCCAGCAGCTTGGACAGGATCTATGGCTACACCTTC.

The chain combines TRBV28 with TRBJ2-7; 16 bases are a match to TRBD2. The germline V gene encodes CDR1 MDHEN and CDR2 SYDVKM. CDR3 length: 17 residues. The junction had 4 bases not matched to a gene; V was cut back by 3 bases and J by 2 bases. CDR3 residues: CASSFGTSGRVTYEQYF. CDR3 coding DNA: TGTGCCAGCAGTTTCGGGACTAGCGGGAGGGTAACCTACGAGCAGTACTTC.

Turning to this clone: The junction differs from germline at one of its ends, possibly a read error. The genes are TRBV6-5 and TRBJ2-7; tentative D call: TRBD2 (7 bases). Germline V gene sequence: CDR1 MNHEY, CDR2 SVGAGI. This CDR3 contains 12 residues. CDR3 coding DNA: TGTGCCAGCAGTGCCCGAGGGGGGGGCCAGGACTTC. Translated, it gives CASSARGGGQDF.

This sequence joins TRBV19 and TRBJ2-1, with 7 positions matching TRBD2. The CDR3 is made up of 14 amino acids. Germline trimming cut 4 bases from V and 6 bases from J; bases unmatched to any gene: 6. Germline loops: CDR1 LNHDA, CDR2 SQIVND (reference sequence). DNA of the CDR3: TGTGCCAGTAGTACTAGACTAGCCGGCAATGAGCAGTTCTTC. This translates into CASSTRLAGNEQFF.

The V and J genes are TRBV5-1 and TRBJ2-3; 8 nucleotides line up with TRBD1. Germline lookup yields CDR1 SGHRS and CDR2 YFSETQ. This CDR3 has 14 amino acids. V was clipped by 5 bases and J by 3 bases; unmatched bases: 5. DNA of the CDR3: TGCGCCAGCAGTCAACAGGGGGATACAGATACGCAGTATTTT. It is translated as CASSQQGDTDTQYF.

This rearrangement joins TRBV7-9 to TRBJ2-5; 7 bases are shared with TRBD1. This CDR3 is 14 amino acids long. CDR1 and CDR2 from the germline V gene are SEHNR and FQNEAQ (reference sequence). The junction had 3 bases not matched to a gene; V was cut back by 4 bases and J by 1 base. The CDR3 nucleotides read TGTGCCAGCAGCTGGAGGACAGGCCAAGAGACCCAGTACTTC. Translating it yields CASSWRTGQETQYF. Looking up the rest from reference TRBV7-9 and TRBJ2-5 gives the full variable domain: DTGVSQNPRHKITKRGQNVTFRCDPISEHNRLYWYRQTLGQGPEFLTYFQNEAQLEKSRLLSDRFSAERPKGSFSTLEIQRTEQGDSAMYLCASSWRTGQETQYFGPGTRLLVL.

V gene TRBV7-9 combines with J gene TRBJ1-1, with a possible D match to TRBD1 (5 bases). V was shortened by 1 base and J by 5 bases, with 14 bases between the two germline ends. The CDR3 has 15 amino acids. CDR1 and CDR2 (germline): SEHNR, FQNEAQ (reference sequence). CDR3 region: CASSLGQGGGTEAFF. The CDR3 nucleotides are TGTGCCAGCAGCTTAGGTCAGGGTGGGGGGACTGAAGCTTTCTTT.

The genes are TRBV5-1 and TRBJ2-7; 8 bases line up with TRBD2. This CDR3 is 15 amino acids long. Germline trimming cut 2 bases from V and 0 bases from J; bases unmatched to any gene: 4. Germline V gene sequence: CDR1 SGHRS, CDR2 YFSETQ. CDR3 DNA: TGCGCCAGCAGCTTACGCGGGGGGAGCTCCTACGAGCAGTACTTC. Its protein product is CASSLRGGSSYEQYF.

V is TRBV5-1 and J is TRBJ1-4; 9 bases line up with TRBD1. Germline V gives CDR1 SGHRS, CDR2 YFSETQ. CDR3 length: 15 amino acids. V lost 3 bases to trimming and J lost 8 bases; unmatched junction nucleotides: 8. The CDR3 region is CASSWGTGSPEKLFF. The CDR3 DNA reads TGCGCCAGCAGCTGGGGGACAGGGAGCCCCGAAAAACTGTTTTTT.

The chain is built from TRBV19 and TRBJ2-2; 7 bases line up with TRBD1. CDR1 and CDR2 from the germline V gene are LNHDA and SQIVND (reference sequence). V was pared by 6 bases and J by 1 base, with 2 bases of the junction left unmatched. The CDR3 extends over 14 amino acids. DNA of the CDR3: TGTGCCAGTAGCAGACAGGGGAACACCGGGGAGCTGTTTTTT. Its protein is CASSRQGNTGELFF.

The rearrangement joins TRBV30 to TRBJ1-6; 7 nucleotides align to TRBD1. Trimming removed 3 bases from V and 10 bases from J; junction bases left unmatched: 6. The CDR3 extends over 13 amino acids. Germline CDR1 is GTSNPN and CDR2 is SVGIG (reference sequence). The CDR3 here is CAWRDRAKSPLHF. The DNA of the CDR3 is TGTGCCTGGAGAGACAGGGCGAAATCACCCCTCCACTTT.

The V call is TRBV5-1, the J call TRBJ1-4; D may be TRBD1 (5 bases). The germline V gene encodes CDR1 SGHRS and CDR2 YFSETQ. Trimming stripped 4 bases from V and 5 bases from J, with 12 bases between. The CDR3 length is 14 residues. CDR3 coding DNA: TGCGCCAGCAGCCCCGGGGGTTCGAATGAAAAACTGTTTTTT. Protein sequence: CASSPGGSNEKLFF.

This CDR3 is CASSQDQADYNTFF. As DNA, the CDR3 is TGTGCCAGCAGCCAAGATCAGGCGGACTATAATACTTTCTTT. V is TRBV4-2 and J is TRBJ1-1; D remains ambiguous. CDR3 length: 14 residues. Trimming stripped 0 bases from V and 12 bases from J, with 17 bases between. Germline V lookup: CDR1 LGHNA, CDR2 YNFKEQ.